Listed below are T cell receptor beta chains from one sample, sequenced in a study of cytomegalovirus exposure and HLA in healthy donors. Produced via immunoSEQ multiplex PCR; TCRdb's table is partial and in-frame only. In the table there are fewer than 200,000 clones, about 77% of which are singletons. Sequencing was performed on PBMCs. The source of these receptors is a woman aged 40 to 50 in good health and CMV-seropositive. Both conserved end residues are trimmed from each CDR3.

ASSPPGLAGGGEQF	TRBV7-2	TRBJ2-1
ASREQGMSRNQPQH	TRBV2	TRBJ1-5
ASSQSNEQY	TRBV11-2	TRBJ2-7
ASSQQVLNTEAF	TRBV18	TRBJ1-1
ASSTTSVPYEQY	TRBV27	-
ASSLPDQGAGGNTIY	TRBV7-2	TRBJ1-3
ASSPGGREQY	TRBV6-6	TRBJ2-7
AWVGQGAYEQY	TRBV30	TRBJ2-7
ASSVALDFFNEQF	TRBV9	TRBJ2-1
TSSQVLMGHLGNEQF	TRBV1	TRBJ2-1
ASSVETGGRYEQY	TRBV7-2	TRBJ2-7
ASSYSGGEQY	TRBV27	TRBJ2-7
ASSQGTGYGYT	TRBV28	TRBJ1-2
ASSLGIGTGGVDEQF	TRBV11-3	TRBJ2-1
SAQKTENTEAF	TRBV29-1	TRBJ1-1
ASRRSTDTQY	TRBV7-2	TRBJ2-3
ASSQGQRTPYGYT	TRBV4-3	TRBJ1-2
ASSRAGNSNQPQH	TRBV6-6	TRBJ1-5
ASTPGQVGSYEQY	TRBV14	TRBJ2-7
ASSLGGLGGTEAF	TRBV7-2	TRBJ1-1
ASSVGTSGRAYNEQF	TRBV25-1	TRBJ2-1
ASSVGSQPQH	TRBV7-8	TRBJ1-5
ASSQGGTSGGYEQY	TRBV4-3	TRBJ2-7
SARARGSYNEQF	TRBV29-1	TRBJ2-1
ASSRQGTEAF	TRBV7-2	TRBJ1-1
AISEFLAGDPPYEQY	TRBV10-3	TRBJ2-7
AWSVAGSGNTIY	TRBV30	TRBJ1-3
ASSTTGGPANYGYT	TRBV5-1	TRBJ1-2
ASSLADNSPLH	TRBV5-4	TRBJ1-6
ASSHGQNYGYT	TRBV14	TRBJ1-2
ASSQAGGRAFYEQY	TRBV4-3	TRBJ2-7
AGQDRLGSPLH	TRBV2	TRBJ1-6
ASRRWGASGSGAQY	TRBV7-8	TRBJ2-5
ASKTPGQSQY	TRBV6-5	TRBJ2-3
ASSLSGTGDEKLF	TRBV4-3	TRBJ1-4
ASSLEAGNTIY	TRBV7-9	TRBJ1-3
ASSPQGSGANVLT	TRBV7-2	TRBJ2-6
ASSFRSGDGYT	TRBV5-1	TRBJ1-2
ATSRDTGDRNTIY	TRBV15	TRBJ1-3
AISESDREGQPQH	TRBV10-3	TRBJ1-5
ASSLTGGNNQPQH	TRBV19	TRBJ1-5
ASSERVNTEAF	TRBV2	TRBJ1-1
ASSTTGEGYEQY	TRBV19	TRBJ2-7
ASSFSGTGNTIY	TRBV5-1	TRBJ1-3
ASSPSGLATTSTDTQY	TRBV7-9	TRBJ2-3
ASSAPGPNTEAF	TRBV25-1	TRBJ1-1
AISESSEKLF	TRBV10-3	TRBJ1-4